A single sample gave rise to the 16 T cell receptor beta chains below, sequenced in a study of blood T cells in healthy people across ages. A second PCR, run for roughly 7 to 12 cycles, used a sample-barcoded 5' primer plus a J-beta primer mix. TCRdb processed the 5' RACE reads anew with MiXCR; each CDR3 protein has one entry. The sample comprises over 950,000 distinct CDR3 sequences, approximately 38% of which are singletons, and around 14% rests with the top ten. Sequenced input: blood. Receptors were obtained from a man aged 18 to 30 in good health.

This clonotype was seen only once. This chain links TRBV7-8 with TRBJ2-5; 7 nucleotides line up with TRBD1. The closer fit of TRBJ2-1 to the DNA end suggests the J call may be wrong. The CDR3 has 14 residues. Looked up from germline, CDR1 is SGHVS and CDR2 is FQNEAQ. The CDR3 nucleotides are TGTGCCAGCAGCCAACGACAGGGAAAAGAGACCCAGTTCTTC. Translated, it gives CASSQRQGKETQFF.

Concerning this clonotype itself: A much more abundant neighbour one base away suggests this may be a read error. The chain is built from TRBV20-1 and TRBJ2-6; D gene unclear. V lost 0 bases and J 4 bases, leaving 10 bases between the germline ends. The CDR3 totals 15 residues. Germline-derived CDR1 and CDR2 are DFQATT and SNEGSKA (reference sequence). The CDR3: CSARDDASGANVLTF. The CDR3 DNA sequence: TGCAGTGCTAGAGATGACGCTTCCGGGGCCAACGTCCTGACTTTC.

This sequence joins TRBV9 and TRBJ2-1, with 8 bases matching TRBD1. The ends lost 0 bases at V and 4 bases at J; junction bases unmatched: 0. This CDR3 region has 14 residues. Per the germline V gene, CDR1 is SGDLS and CDR2 is YYNGEE. CDR3 loop: CASSVGTGYNEQFF. The DNA for the CDR3 is TGTGCCAGCAGCGTAGGGACAGGGTACAATGAGCAGTTCTTC.

This clonotype was seen at least ten times. The J gene is TRBJ1-1, the V gene TRBV7-2; D unclear. V lost 4 bases and J lost 1, with 7 bases in between. CDR1 SGHTA and CDR2 FQGNSA come from the germline V gene. This CDR3 is 13 amino acids long. CDR3 nucleotide sequence: TGTGCCAGCAGCTCCCCGGCGAACACTGAAGCTTTCTTT. It is translated as CASSSPANTEAFF.

In this sample, this clonotype turned up a few times. This chain connects TRBV5-1 to TRBJ1-1, with 9 bases fitting TRBD1. The length of the CDR3 is 17 residues. V was clipped by 4 bases and J by 4 bases; unmatched bases: 14. The germline V gene encodes CDR1 SGHRS and CDR2 YFSETQ. This chain's CDR3 is CASSRSRDRASSTEAFF. The CDR3 DNA follows: TGCGCCAGCAGCAGAAGCCGGGACAGGGCTTCGAGCACTGAAGCTTTCTTT. The full variable domain, completed using reference TRBV5-1 and TRBJ1-1, is KAGVTQTPRYLIKTRGQQVTLSCSPISGHRSVSWYQQTPGQGLQFLFEYFSETQRNKGNFPGRFSGRQFSNSRSEMNVSTLELGDSALYLCASSRSRDRASSTEAFFGQGTRLTVV.

This sequence joins TRBV5-1 and TRBJ1-1, with D uncertain. CDR3 length: 15 amino acids. V was pared by 4 bases and J by 1 base, with 14 bases between. The V gene's germline CDR1 is SGHRS and CDR2 YFSETQ. For the CDR3, the DNA is TGCGCCAGCAGCCGCAAAACACCTGGGAACACTGAAGCTTTCTTT. Encoded protein: CASSRKTPGNTEAFF. Combining the CDR3 with reference TRBV5-1 and TRBJ1-1 gives the whole variable domain KAGVTQTPRYLIKTRGQQVTLSCSPISGHRSVSWYQQTPGQGLQFLFEYFSETQRNKGNFPGRFSGRQFSNSRSEMNVSTLELGDSALYLCASSRKTPGNTEAFFGQGTRLTVV.

The V and J genes are TRBV5-1 and TRBJ1-1, with 7 bases that match TRBD1. Germline V gives CDR1 SGHRS, CDR2 YFSETQ. V lost 4 bases, J lost 0 bases, and 6 bases stayed unmatched. The CDR3 runs to 15 residues. In DNA, the CDR3 is TGCGCCAGCAGCGGAGAAAGGGGGCTGAACACTGAAGCTTTCTTT. The encoded protein is CASSGERGLNTEAFF.

This chain links TRBV27 with TRBJ2-3, with 7 bases fitting TRBD1. Germline V lookup: CDR1 MNHEY, CDR2 SMNVEV (reference sequence). The CDR3 runs to 16 residues. The V gene end was trimmed by 8 bases and the J gene end by 1 base; junction bases not matched to a gene: 12. The CDR3 loop reads CASGGTGETGTDTQYF. The CDR3 nucleotides are TGTGCCAGCGGGGGAACAGGGGAAACGGGCACAGATACGCAGTATTTT.

V is TRBV27 and J is TRBJ2-5, with 7 positions matching TRBD1. The J call may be incorrect, as the DNA end agrees better with TRBJ2-7. The germline V gene encodes CDR1 MNHEY and CDR2 SMNVEV (reference sequence). This CDR3 is 14 amino acids long. As DNA, the CDR3 is TGTGCCAGCAGTCCCAAGACAGGGTCGTACGAGCAGTACTTC. Amino acid sequence: CASSPKTGSYEQYF.

This rearrangement joins TRBV28 to TRBJ2-1; D unclear. V was cut by 3 bases and J by 6 bases, with 15 bases left in between. Germline V gene lookup returns CDR1 MDHEN and CDR2 SYDVKM. This CDR3 is 15 amino acids long. CDR3 amino acids: CASSLRLVTSNEQFF. DNA for the CDR3: TGTGCCAGCAGTTTGCGGCTAGTTACTTCCAATGAGCAGTTCTTC. The whole variable domain, filled in from reference TRBV28 and TRBJ2-1, reads DVKVTQSSRYLVKRTGEKVFLECVQDMDHENMFWYRQDPGLGLRLIYFSYDVKMKEKGDIPEGYSVSREKKERFSLILESASTNQTSMYLCASSLRLVTSNEQFFGPGTRLTVL.

The J gene is TRBJ1-4, the V gene TRBV5-1; a weak D match, TRBD1 (5 bases). V gave up 1 base and J gave up 4 bases, with 11 bases separating them. Germline CDR1 reads SGHRS; CDR2 reads YFSETQ. The length of the CDR3 is 15 residues. CDR3 sequence (DNA): TGCGCCAGCAGCTTGTATCTAGGGGATAATGAAAAACTGTTTTTT. This sequence encodes CASSLYLGDNEKLFF. Full variable domain (missing parts from reference TRBV5-1 and TRBJ1-4): KAGVTQTPRYLIKTRGQQVTLSCSPISGHRSVSWYQQTPGQGLQFLFEYFSETQRNKGNFPGRFSGRQFSNSRSEMNVSTLELGDSALYLCASSLYLGDNEKLFFGSGTQLSVL.

This chain connects TRBV3-1 to TRBJ1-6, with D possibly matching TRBD1 (6 bases). The CDR3 contains 16 residues. Germline CDR1 LGHDT, CDR2 YNNKEL (reference sequence). Deletions cut 3 bases from V and 6 bases from J, with 15 bases between. The DNA of the CDR3 is TGTGCCAGCAGCCACGAGGACAGCGGCCCTAATTCACCCCTCCACTTT. Encoded protein: CASSHEDSGPNSPLHF.

The V gene is TRBV6-2 or TRBV6-3, the J gene TRBJ1-4; unclear D gene. The germline V gene encodes CDR1 MNHEY and CDR2 SVGEGT. This CDR3 has 12 amino acids. V was clipped by 8 bases and J by 7 bases, with 11 bases between them. CDR3 loop: CASSTAAEKLFF. The CDR3 nucleotides read TGTGCCAGCTCCACGGCGGCTGAAAAACTGTTTTTT.

The V gene is TRBV20-1, the J gene TRBJ2-1, with 10 nucleotides matching TRBD1. The CDR3 sequence is 16 residues long. V lost 6 bases and J lost 5; bases outside the gene matches: 13. Germline loops: CDR1 DFQATT, CDR2 SNEGSKA (reference sequence). Here the CDR3 reads CSAGRVWDRGNNEQFF. The CDR3 DNA reads as TGCAGTGCGGGGAGGGTTTGGGACAGGGGAAACAATGAGCAGTTCTTC.

The rearrangement uses TRBV6-5 and TRBJ1-2; tentative D call: TRBD1 (5 bases). The germline V gene encodes CDR1 MNHEY and CDR2 SVGAGI. V lost 2 bases and J 6 bases, leaving 16 bases between the germline ends. The CDR3 runs to 15 residues. CDR3 loop: CASSYTMAGMDGYTF. The DNA for the CDR3 is TGTGCCAGCAGTTACACGATGGCAGGGATGGATGGCTACACCTTC.

The chain uses TRBV12-3 or TRBV12-4 and TRBJ1-5; D possibly corresponds to TRBD1 (5 bases). The CDR3 consists of 17 residues. V shed 2 bases and J shed 0 bases, with 14 bases lying between them. CDR3 coding DNA: TGTGCCAGCAGTTTAAGGGCTGGGGGTAATAGCAATCAGCCCCAGCATTTT. Translated, it gives CASSLRAGGNSNQPQHF.